This TCR beta chain is from a study of identifying expanded T cells in peripheral blood. CDR1 is SGHDN and CDR2 is FVKESK in the germline V gene. V lost 0 bases to trimming and J lost 1 base, with 7 bases between them. The CDR3 runs 14 residues. This clone was recorded a few times. The table came from immunoSEQ multiplex PCR; TCRdb's copy has only in-frame clones and leaves some out. This table has about 100,000 clones, approximately 88% appearing once. During the collection period, no donor immune events like infections were recorded. The TCR originated in a person aged 18 to 70 in good health. Source material: blood. V and J are TRBV14 and TRBJ2-7; D is unresolved. The CDR3 DNA reads as TGTGCCAGCAGCCAAGACAGTCTATCCTACGAGCAGTACTTC. This sequence encodes CASSQDSLSYEQYF.